One and the same sample provided the 31 T cell receptor beta chains below, sequenced in a study of T cells after posttransplantation cyclophosphamide. The naive gate required viable CD3+CD4+ or CD3+CD8+ cells with CCR7+CD45RA+CD45RO-CD95-CD27+CD28+ phenotype. Sequencing was performed with immunoSEQ multiplex PCR; in TCRdb, only in-frame clones are kept and a portion is missing. This sample carries roughly 30,000 clones, roughly nine tenths of them seen once, and the ten largest clones take about 0.1%. The sequencing sample was made of naive CD4+ T cells sorted from blood. The receptors originated from a man aged 25-40 years in good health and a related stem cell transplant donor.

This clone was counted a few times. The V call is TRBV7-8, the J call TRBJ1-4; no clear D. The V gene's germline CDR1 is SGHVS and CDR2 FQNEAQ. The CDR3 length is 16 residues. V was cut by 4 bases and J by 4 bases, with 16 bases left in between. The CDR3 bases are TGTGCCAGCAGCTCCGCTAGGCCGCCAAATAATGAAAAACTGTTTTTT. Translation gives CASSSARPPNNEKLFF.

The chain employs TRBV5-1 and TRBJ2-3, with TRBD2 matching over 9 bases. Germline lookup yields CDR1 SGHRS and CDR2 YFSETQ. The CDR3 contains 17 residues. The ends lost 0 bases at V and 3 bases at J; junction bases unmatched: 8. The CDR3 sequence is CASSLVRGGAGTDTQYF. Written as DNA, the CDR3 is TGCGCCAGCAGCTTGGTTCGCGGGGGGGCCGGGACAGATACGCAGTATTTT.

The chain employs TRBV2 and TRBJ1-5; weak D call: TRBD1 (6 bases). The V and J ends lost 6 bases and 2 bases respectively, with 11 bases between them. CDR1 SNHLY and CDR2 FYNNEI come from the germline V gene. The length of the CDR3 is 14 residues. The CDR3 region is CASSQGGRNQPQHF. DNA for the CDR3: TGTGCCAGCAGCCAAGGGGGTCGCAATCAGCCCCAGCATTTT.

The chain couples TRBV7-9 to TRBJ2-3; TRBD2 matches 9 bases. Per germline, CDR1 SEHNR and CDR2 FQNEAQ (reference sequence). The ends lost 5 bases at V and 0 bases at J; junction bases unmatched: 15. The CDR3 runs to 19 residues. The CDR3 DNA sequence: TGTGCCAGCAGCCCCCGAGGAGCGGGGGGCGTCGGGAGCACAGATACGCAGTATTTT. Translating gives CASSPRGAGGVGSTDTQYF.

The DNA of the CDR3 is TGTGCCAGCAGCTCTCGGACAGGGGACGCCTACAATGAGCAGTTCTTC. Protein product: CASSSRTGDAYNEQFF. The rearrangement links TRBV7-3 to TRBJ2-1; 9 bases fit TRBD1. Trimming at V came to 4 bases and at J to 2 bases, leaving 6 bases not matched to a gene. The CDR3 runs 16 residues. From germline, CDR1 is SGHTA and CDR2 FQGTGA.

V is TRBV9 and J is TRBJ2-5; the D gene is possibly TRBD2 (7 bases). The CDR3 is 15 amino acids. V lost 3 bases to trimming and J lost 5 bases, with 17 bases between them. Germline values: CDR1 SGDLS, CDR2 YYNGEE. The CDR3 DNA reads as TGTGCCAGCAGCGGAGGGGGGGGATACTCGGAGACCCAGTACTTC. Amino acids: CASSGGGGYSETQYF.

The rearrangement links TRBV5-4 to TRBJ2-7, with D hard to call. The CDR3 sequence is 14 residues long. The V end lost 3 bases, the J end lost 1 base, and 11 bases lay between the germline ends. CDR1 and CDR2 (germline): SGHNT, YYREEE (reference sequence). The CDR3 reads CASSSRPHSYEQYF. CDR3 DNA sequence: TGTGCCAGCAGCTCGAGGCCCCATTCCTACGAGCAGTACTTC.

V gene TRBV28 combines with J gene TRBJ1-5, with 8 bases aligning to TRBD1. The germline gives CDR1 MDHEN, CDR2 SYDVKM. This CDR3 has 15 residues. Trimming cost V 6 bases and J 6 bases; bases outside gene matches: 10. The CDR3 DNA sequence: TGTGCCAGCAGGCCTGAGACAGGGGTTTCTCAGCCCCAGCATTTT. Translation: CASRPETGVSQPQHF. The whole variable domain, remainder taken from reference TRBV28 and TRBJ1-5, is DVKVTQSSRYLVKRTGEKVFLECVQDMDHENMFWYRQDPGLGLRLIYFSYDVKMKEKGDIPEGYSVSREKKERFSLILESASTNQTSMYLCASRPETGVSQPQHFGDGTRLSIL.

This clone was observed a few times. The chain couples TRBV5-1 to TRBJ1-4; no clear D gene. From germline, CDR1 is SGHRS and CDR2 YFSETQ. Trimming shortened V by 1 base and J by 5 bases, and 9 bases separated the two germline ends. The CDR3 totals 14 residues. The chain's CDR3 is CASSLTETNEKLFF. The DNA for the CDR3 is TGCGCCAGCAGCTTGACAGAAACGAATGAAAAACTGTTTTTT. Supplemented by reference TRBV5-1 and TRBJ1-4, the full variable domain reads KAGVTQTPRYLIKTRGQQVTLSCSPISGHRSVSWYQQTPGQGLQFLFEYFSETQRNKGNFPGRFSGRQFSNSRSEMNVSTLELGDSALYLCASSLTETNEKLFFGSGTQLSVL.

V and J are TRBV7-9 and TRBJ1-6; D may be TRBD1 (6 bases). The length of the CDR3 is 17 residues. Germline CDR1 and CDR2: SEHNR and FQNEAQ (reference sequence). Trimming stripped 3 bases from V and 10 bases from J, with 22 bases between. The CDR3 coding sequence is TGTGCCAGCAGCTTGAGAGGCGGGGGGCCCAATGAATCACCCCTCCACTTT. Amino acid sequence: CASSLRGGGPNESPLHF. Drawing the rest from reference TRBV7-9 and TRBJ1-6, the complete variable domain is DTGVSQNPRHKITKRGQNVTFRCDPISEHNRLYWYRQTLGQGPEFLTYFQNEAQLEKSRLLSDRFSAERPKGSFSTLEIQRTEQGDSAMYLCASSLRGGGPNESPLHFGNGTRLTVT.

V usage is TRBV9 and J usage is TRBJ2-2, with D possibly matching TRBD2 (6 bases). The CDR3 has 16 residues. Trimming took 0 bases from V and 4 from J, leaving 13 bases between them. The germline CDR1 and CDR2 sequences are SGDLS and YYNGEE. The CDR3 sequence is CASSVETGLPTGELFF. CDR3 DNA sequence: TGTGCCAGCAGCGTAGAGACGGGACTCCCCACCGGGGAGCTGTTTTTT.

This rearrangement joins TRBV12-5 to TRBJ2-1; 13 positions match TRBD2. Trimming took 6 bases from V and 0 from J; bases not matched to a gene: 14. Germline V gene lookup returns CDR1 LGHNT and CDR2 FRNRAP. This CDR3 region has 20 residues. The CDR3: CASGQLTTSGGPSSYNEQFF. Written as DNA, the CDR3 is TGTGCTAGTGGCCAACTCACGACTAGCGGGGGGCCGAGCTCCTACAATGAGCAGTTCTTC.

The rearrangement uses TRBV11-3 and TRBJ2-7; 7 bases fit TRBD2. Germline V gives CDR1 SGHNT, CDR2 YENEEA. Losses at the gene ends were 5 bases for V and 6 bases for J; bases not matched to a gene: 16. The CDR3 loop spans 16 amino acids. CDR3 bases: TGTGCCAGCAGCCCCTCTGGACCGGCGGGGGAGGGCGAGCAGTACTTC. Amino acid sequence: CASSPSGPAGEGEQYF. The full variable domain, with the rest looked up from reference TRBV11-3 and TRBJ2-7, is EAGVVQSPRYKIIEKKQPVAFWCNPISGHNTLYWYLQNLGQGPELLIRYENEEAVDDSQLPKDRFSAERLKGVDSTLKIQPAELGDSAVYLCASSPSGPAGEGEQYFGPGTRLTVT.

This rearrangement joins TRBV2 to TRBJ2-4, with D unclear. Looked up from germline, CDR1 is SNHLY and CDR2 is FYNNEI. Trimming cost V 4 bases and J 0 bases, with 10 bases left between them. This CDR3 has 15 amino acids. The DNA of the CDR3 is TGTGCCAGCAGTGTTGCCATACTAGCCAAAAACATTCAGTACTTC. The encoded protein is CASSVAILAKNIQYF.

The rearrangement links TRBV7-8 to TRBJ1-4, with TRBD1 matching over 7 bases. Germline CDR1 is SGHVS and CDR2 is FQNEAQ. The J segment lost 8 bases and the V segment lost 5 bases, leaving 11 bases of the junction unmatched. The length of the CDR3 is 15 residues. The CDR3 sequence is CASSGKQGSHEKLFF. The CDR3 bases are TGTGCCAGCAGCGGTAAACAGGGGTCGCACGAAAAACTGTTTTTT. The complete variable domain, with remaining parts taken from reference TRBV7-8 and TRBJ1-4, reads GAGVSQSPRYKVAKRGQDVALRCDPISGHVSLFWYQQALGQGPEFLTYFQNEAQLDKSGLPSDRFFAERPEGSVSTLKIQRTQQEDSAVYLCASSGKQGSHEKLFFGSGTQLSVL.

This chain uses TRBV28 with TRBJ2-5; weak D call: TRBD2 (5 bases). V was trimmed by 6 bases and J by 10 bases, leaving 15 bases between them. The CDR3 length is 12 residues. Germline-derived CDR1 and CDR2 are MDHEN and SYDVKM. Here the CDR3 reads CASRAGPGIQYF. The CDR3 nucleotides read TGTGCCAGCAGGGCGGGCCCTGGGATCCAGTACTTC.

The chain recombines TRBV2 with TRBJ2-1, with D possibly matching TRBD2 (5 bases). The CDR3 spans 11 residues. The germline V gene has CDR1 SNHLY and CDR2 FYNNEI. V lost 7 bases, J lost 9 bases, and 10 bases lay in between. This chain's CDR3 is CASISGSEQFF. CDR3 coding DNA: TGTGCCAGCATTTCGGGAAGTGAGCAGTTCTTC.

The chain joins TRBV4-1 to TRBJ1-2; TRBD1 aligns across 10 bases. Germline CDR1 is MGHRA and CDR2 is YSYEKL. The CDR3 is 19 amino acids. V dropped 4 bases and J dropped 0; count of bases not matched to a gene: 14. This CDR3 is CASSPRDRGSEKANYGYTF. DNA of the CDR3: TGCGCCAGCAGCCCCCGGGACAGGGGATCAGAAAAGGCTAACTATGGCTACACCTTC.

CDR3: CASSPGTGVSGNTIYF. The CDR3 bases are TGTGCCAGCAGTCCCGGGACAGGGGTCTCTGGAAACACCATATATTTT. The chain recombines TRBV9 with TRBJ1-3; 10 nucleotides line up with TRBD1. V shed 5 bases and J 0 bases; nucleotides not matched to a gene: 5. Germline assignment: CDR1 SGDLS and CDR2 YYNGEE. This CDR3 is 16 amino acids long.

This chain connects TRBV6-5 to TRBJ1-1, with D unclear. Trimming pared 6 bases from V and 7 bases from J, leaving 12 bases between. From germline, CDR1 is MNHEY and CDR2 SVGAGI. The CDR3 sequence is 12 residues long. CDR3 DNA sequence: TGTGCCAGCAGCAGAGGGCCTTTTGAAGCTTTCTTT. It codes for CASSRGPFEAFF.

The chain recombines TRBV11-2 with TRBJ1-2; tentative D call: TRBD1 (5 bases). The CDR3 extends over 15 amino acids. CDR1 is SGHAT and CDR2 is FQNNGV in the germline V gene. Trimming removed 4 bases from V and 1 base from J, with 13 bases in between. The CDR3 here is CASSSVQGNNYGYTF. The CDR3 DNA reads TGTGCCAGCAGCTCCGTTCAGGGAAATAACTATGGCTACACCTTC.

The chain recombines TRBV5-5 with TRBJ1-5; TRBD1 agrees at 7 bases. CDR3 length: 14 amino acids. After removal of 4 bases from V and 4 bases from J, the junction contained 5 bases not matched to a gene. Germline CDR1 and CDR2: SGHKS and YYEKEE (reference sequence). CDR3 loop: CASSPTGVNQPQHF. CDR3 sequence (DNA): TGTGCCAGCAGCCCCACAGGGGTGAATCAGCCCCAGCATTTT.

This rearrangement joins TRBV28 to TRBJ2-2, with a possible D match to TRBD1 (6 bases). CDR3 length: 13 amino acids. Trimming stripped 6 bases from V and 6 bases from J, with 11 bases between. Germline assignment: CDR1 MDHEN and CDR2 SYDVKM. The CDR3 reads CASREQGSGELFF. The CDR3 DNA reads TGTGCCAGCAGGGAACAGGGTTCCGGGGAGCTGTTTTTT. Full variable domain (remainder filled in from reference TRBV28 and TRBJ2-2): DVKVTQSSRYLVKRTGEKVFLECVQDMDHENMFWYRQDPGLGLRLIYFSYDVKMKEKGDIPEGYSVSREKKERFSLILESASTNQTSMYLCASREQGSGELFFGEGSRLTVL.

The chain has TRBV19 and TRBJ2-7; maybe TRBD1 (6 bases). Germline lookup yields CDR1 LNHDA and CDR2 SQIVND (reference sequence). V was shortened by 5 bases and J by 0 bases, with 14 bases between the two germline ends. This CDR3 comprises 15 residues. This CDR3 reads CASSHSDRNSYEQYF. In DNA form, the CDR3 reads TGTGCCAGTAGTCACTCAGACAGGAACTCCTACGAGCAGTACTTC. Variable domain in full (rest from reference TRBV19 and TRBJ2-7): DGGITQSPKYLFRKEGQNVTLSCEQNLNHDAMYWYRQDPGQGLRLIYYSQIVNDFQKGDIAEGYSVSREKKESFPLTVTSAQKNPTAFYLCASSHSDRNSYEQYFGPGTRLTVT.

The sample holds one count of this clone. V and J are TRBV6-5 and TRBJ2-7; 7 bases fit TRBD2. CDR1 and CDR2 (germline): MNHEY, SVGAGI. The trim removed 10 bases at V and 0 bases at J, leaving 3 bases unmatched. The CDR3 is made up of 12 amino acids. The CDR3 region is CANRDYSYEQYF. DNA of the CDR3: TGTGCCAACCGGGACTACTCCTACGAGCAGTACTTC.

The chain employs TRBV7-6 and TRBJ2-3; 11 bases map to TRBD1. Germline V CDR1 and CDR2: SGHVS, FNYEAQ. The CDR3 is 16 amino acids. V trimming: 0 bases; J trimming: 6 bases; junction bases outside the gene matches: 5. The CDR3 nucleotides read TGTGCCAGCAGCTTAGCTGGGGGACAGGGGGTGGATACGCAGTATTTT. Translated, it gives CASSLAGGQGVDTQYF.

This clone was counted a single time. The rearrangement uses TRBV5-1 and TRBJ2-5, with 9 bases identical to TRBD1. V lost 0 bases, J lost 1 base, and 7 bases stayed unmatched. This CDR3 is 17 amino acids long. Germline V gene data show CDR1 as SGHRS and CDR2 as YFSETQ. CDR3 coding DNA: TGCGCCAGCAGCTTGGTGCCGGGACAGGGATTCCAAGAGACCCAGTACTTC. It is translated as CASSLVPGQGFQETQYF.

The chain joins TRBV4-3 to TRBJ1-2, with D possibly matching TRBD1 (6 bases). V dropped 0 bases and J dropped 0 bases, with 8 bases sitting between them. The CDR3 spans 15 residues. The germline V gene encodes CDR1 LGHNA and CDR2 YSLEER. DNA of the CDR3: TGCGCCAGCAGCCAAGAGGGGACATCTAACTATGGCTACACCTTC. Amino acids: CASSQEGTSNYGYTF.

This chain links TRBV4-1 with TRBJ2-3; D not resolved. V lost 1 base, J lost 3 bases, and 14 bases lay in between. The germline CDR1 and CDR2 sequences are MGHRA and YSYEKL. The CDR3 contains 16 residues. This CDR3 reads CASSQVAPISTDTQYF. Here the CDR3 DNA reads TGCGCCAGCAGCCAAGTAGCACCGATAAGTACAGATACGCAGTATTTT.

The gene calls are TRBV5-1 and TRBJ1-1; 7 nucleotides agree with TRBD1. CDR3 length equals 17 residues. CDR1 is SGHRS, CDR2 YFSETQ, per germline. Trimming cost V 3 bases and J 0 bases; bases outside gene matches: 11. CDR3 nucleotide sequence: TGCGCCAGCAGCTACCCAGACAGGGTGGGGATGAACACTGAAGCTTTCTTT. Translated, it gives CASSYPDRVGMNTEAFF.

The chain couples TRBV6-5 to TRBJ1-5; D may be TRBD1 (5 bases). The CDR3 is 14 amino acids. The V end was cut by 4 bases, the J end by 2 bases, with 9 bases between. From germline, CDR1 is MNHEY and CDR2 SVGAGI. Here the CDR3 reads CASSSGGGNQPQHF. CDR3 DNA: TGTGCCAGCAGTTCGGGGGGGGGCAATCAGCCCCAGCATTTT.